This TCR beta chain was identified in a study of persistence of HIV-infected CD4 T cells. The immunoSEQ assay was version 4, run in survey mode. Using immunoSEQ multiplex PCR, the repertoire was profiled, and TCRdb retains in-frame clones only, with some absent. The data hold about 39,000 clones, with more than 70% observed a single time. Germline V lookup: CDR1 LNHDA, CDR2 SQIVND (reference sequence). V was shortened by 6 bases and J by 2 bases, with 20 bases between the two germline ends. The length of the CDR3 is 17 residues. Comment on this clone: The antigen remains undetermined.

Cells were stimulated with overlapping HIV-1 Gag 15-mer peptides. Sorted nonresponding memory CD4+ T cells were CD40L-negative, CD69-negative, CD45RO-high. Source: cultured CD4+ T cells from PBMCs, taken from a patient who received antiretroviral therapy. J is TRBJ1-3 and V is TRBV19; no clear D gene. This TCR was recovered from an adult with HIV. The donor label of this sample is uncertain. In DNA, the CDR3 is TGTGCCAGTAGAACCGGACCGCTGGGAGTCCCTGGAAACACCATATATTTT. This sequence encodes CASRTGPLGVPGNTIYF.